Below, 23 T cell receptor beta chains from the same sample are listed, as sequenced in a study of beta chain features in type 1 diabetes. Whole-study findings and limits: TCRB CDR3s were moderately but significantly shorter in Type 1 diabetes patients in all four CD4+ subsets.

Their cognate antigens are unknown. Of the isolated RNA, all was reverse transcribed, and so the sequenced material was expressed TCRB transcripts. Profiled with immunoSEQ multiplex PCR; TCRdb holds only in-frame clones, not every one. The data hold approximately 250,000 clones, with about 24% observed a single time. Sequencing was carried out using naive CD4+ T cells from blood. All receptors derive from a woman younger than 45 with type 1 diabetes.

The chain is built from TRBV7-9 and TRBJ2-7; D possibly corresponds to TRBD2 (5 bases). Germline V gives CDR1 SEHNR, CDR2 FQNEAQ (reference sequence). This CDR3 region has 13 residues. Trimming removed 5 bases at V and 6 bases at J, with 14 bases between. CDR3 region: CASSPPRAGEQYF. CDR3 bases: TGTGCCAGCAGCCCTCCGAGGGCCGGCGAGCAGTACTTC. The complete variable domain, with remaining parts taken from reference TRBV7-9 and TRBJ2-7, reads DTGVSQNPRHKITKRGQNVTFRCDPISEHNRLYWYRQTLGQGPEFLTYFQNEAQLEKSRLLSDRFSAERPKGSFSTLEIQRTEQGDSAMYLCASSPPRAGEQYFGPGTRLTVT.

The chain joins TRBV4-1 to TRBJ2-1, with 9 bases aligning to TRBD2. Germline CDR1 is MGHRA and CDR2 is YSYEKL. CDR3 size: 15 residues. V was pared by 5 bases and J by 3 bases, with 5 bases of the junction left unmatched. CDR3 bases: TGCGCCAGCAGCTTTCTAGCGGGAATCTACAATGAGCAGTTCTTC. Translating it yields CASSFLAGIYNEQFF.

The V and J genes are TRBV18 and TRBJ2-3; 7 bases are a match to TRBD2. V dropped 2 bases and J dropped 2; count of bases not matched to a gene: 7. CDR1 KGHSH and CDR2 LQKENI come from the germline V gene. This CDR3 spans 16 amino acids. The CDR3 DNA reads TGTGCCAGCTCACCATCTCCTAGCGGCAACACAGATACGCAGTATTTT. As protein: CASSPSPSGNTDTQYF.

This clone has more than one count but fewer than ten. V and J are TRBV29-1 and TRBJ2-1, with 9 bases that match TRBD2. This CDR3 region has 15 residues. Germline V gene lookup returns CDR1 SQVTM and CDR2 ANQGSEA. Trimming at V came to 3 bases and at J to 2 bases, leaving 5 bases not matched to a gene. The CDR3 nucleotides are TGCAGCGTTGAGCTGGGACTAGCTCCCTACAATGAGCAGTTCTTC. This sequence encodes CSVELGLAPYNEQFF.

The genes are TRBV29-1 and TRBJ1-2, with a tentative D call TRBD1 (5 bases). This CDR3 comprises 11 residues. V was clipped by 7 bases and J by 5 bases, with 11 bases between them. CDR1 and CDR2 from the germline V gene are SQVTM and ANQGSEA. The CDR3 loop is CSAGTSYGYTF. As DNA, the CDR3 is TGCAGCGCGGGGACTTCGTATGGCTACACCTTC.

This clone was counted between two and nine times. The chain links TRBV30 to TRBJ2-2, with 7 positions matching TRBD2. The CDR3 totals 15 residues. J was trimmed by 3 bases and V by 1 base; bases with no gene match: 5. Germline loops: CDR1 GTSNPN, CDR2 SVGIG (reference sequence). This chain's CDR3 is CAWSGGRADTGELFF. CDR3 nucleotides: TGTGCCTGGAGTGGAGGGAGGGCCGACACCGGGGAGCTGTTTTTT.

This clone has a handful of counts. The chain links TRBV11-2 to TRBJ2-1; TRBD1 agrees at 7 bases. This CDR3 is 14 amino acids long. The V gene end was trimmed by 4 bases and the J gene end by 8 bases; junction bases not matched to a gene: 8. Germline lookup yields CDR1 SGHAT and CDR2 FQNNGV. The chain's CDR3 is CASSSQQGLDEQFF. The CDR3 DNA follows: TGTGCCAGCAGCTCCCAACAGGGGTTAGATGAGCAGTTCTTC.

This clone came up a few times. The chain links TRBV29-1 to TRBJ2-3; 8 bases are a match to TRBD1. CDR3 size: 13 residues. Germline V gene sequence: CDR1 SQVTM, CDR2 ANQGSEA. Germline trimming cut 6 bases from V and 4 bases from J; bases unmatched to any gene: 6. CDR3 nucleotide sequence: TGCAGCGTAGACAGGGGAGTAGCAGATACGCAGTATTTT. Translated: CSVDRGVADTQYF.

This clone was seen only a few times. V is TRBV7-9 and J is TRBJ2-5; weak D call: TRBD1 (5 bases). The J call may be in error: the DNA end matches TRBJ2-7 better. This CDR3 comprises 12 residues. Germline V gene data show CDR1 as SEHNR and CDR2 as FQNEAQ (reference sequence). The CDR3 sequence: CASSLADTEQYF. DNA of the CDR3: TGTGCCAGCAGCTTAGCGGACACCGAGCAGTACTTC.

The CDR3 loop is CASSLAPDRIYTEAFF. The DNA of the CDR3 is TGCGCCAGCAGCTTGGCCCCGGACAGGATTTACACTGAAGCTTTCTTT. This rearrangement joins TRBV5-1 to TRBJ1-1, with 7 bases matching TRBD1. The CDR3 loop spans 16 amino acids. Per the germline V gene, CDR1 is SGHRS and CDR2 is YFSETQ. V was pared by 0 bases and J by 3 bases, with 8 bases of the junction left unmatched.

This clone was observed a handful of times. The CDR3 bases are TGTGCCAGTAGTGGACAGGGTTCTACCGGGGAGCTGTTTTTT. Amino acids: CASSGQGSTGELFF. The chain carries TRBV19 and TRBJ2-2, with TRBD1 identical over 8 bases. The length of the CDR3 is 14 residues. The V and J ends lost 5 bases and 5 bases, in that order; junction bases with no gene match: 4. CDR1 and CDR2 (germline): LNHDA, SQIVND (reference sequence).

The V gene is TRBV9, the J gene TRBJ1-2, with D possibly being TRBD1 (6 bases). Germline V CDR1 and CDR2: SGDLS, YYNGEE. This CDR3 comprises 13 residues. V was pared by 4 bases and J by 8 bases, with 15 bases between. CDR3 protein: CASSLRTAGGYTF. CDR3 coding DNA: TGTGCCAGCAGCCTTAGGACAGCGGGAGGCTACACCTTC.

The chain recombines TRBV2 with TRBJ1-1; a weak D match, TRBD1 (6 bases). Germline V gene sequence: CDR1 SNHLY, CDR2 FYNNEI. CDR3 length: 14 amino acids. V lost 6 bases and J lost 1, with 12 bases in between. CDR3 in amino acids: CASRPDSWNTEAFF. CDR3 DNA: TGTGCCAGCAGACCGGACAGCTGGAACACTGAAGCTTTCTTT.

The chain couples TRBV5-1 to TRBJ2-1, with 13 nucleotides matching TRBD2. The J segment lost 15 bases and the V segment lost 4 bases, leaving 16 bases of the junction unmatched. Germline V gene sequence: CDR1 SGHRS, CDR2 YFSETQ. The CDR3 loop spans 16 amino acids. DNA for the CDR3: TGCGCCAGCAGCCCGGACCCACTAGCGGGAGGGCCGCAGGGGTTCTTC. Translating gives CASSPDPLAGGPQGFF.

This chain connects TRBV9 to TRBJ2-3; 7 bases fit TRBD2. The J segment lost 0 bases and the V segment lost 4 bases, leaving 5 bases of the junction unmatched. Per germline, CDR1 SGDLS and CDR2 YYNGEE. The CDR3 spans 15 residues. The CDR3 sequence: CASSKAGASTDTQYF. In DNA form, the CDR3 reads TGTGCCAGCAGCAAGGCGGGAGCTAGCACAGATACGCAGTATTTT.

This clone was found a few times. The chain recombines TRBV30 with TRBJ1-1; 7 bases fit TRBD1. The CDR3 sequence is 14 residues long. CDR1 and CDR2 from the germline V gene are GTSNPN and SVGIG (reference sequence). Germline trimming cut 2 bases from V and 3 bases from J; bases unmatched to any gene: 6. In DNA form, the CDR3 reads TGTGCCTGGAGTCCTATCAGGGGGGACACTGAAGCTTTCTTT. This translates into CAWSPIRGDTEAFF.

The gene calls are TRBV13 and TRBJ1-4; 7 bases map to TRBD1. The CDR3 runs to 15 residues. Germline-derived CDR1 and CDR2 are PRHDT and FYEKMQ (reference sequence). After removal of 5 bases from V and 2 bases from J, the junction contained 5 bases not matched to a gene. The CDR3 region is CASSDRERTNEKLFF. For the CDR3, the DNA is TGTGCCAGCAGCGACAGGGAAAGGACTAATGAAAAACTGTTTTTT.

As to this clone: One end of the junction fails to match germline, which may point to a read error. The CDR3 nucleotides read TGTGCTAGCAGCTTAGGGGGGGGAACCTCCTACGAGCAGTACTTC. Translated, it gives CASSLGGGTSYEQYF. V is TRBV7-7 and J is TRBJ2-7; TRBD2 might be the D (7 bases). Germline loops: CDR1 SSHAT, CDR2 FNYEAQ (reference sequence). The CDR3 sequence is 15 residues long.

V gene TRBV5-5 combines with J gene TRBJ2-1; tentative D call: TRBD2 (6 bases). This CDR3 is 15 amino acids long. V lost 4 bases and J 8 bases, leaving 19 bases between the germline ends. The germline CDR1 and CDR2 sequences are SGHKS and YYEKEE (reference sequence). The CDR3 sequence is CASSPSPSVRDEQFF. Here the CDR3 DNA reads TGTGCCAGCAGCCCCTCCCCTAGCGTTAGGGATGAGCAGTTCTTC.

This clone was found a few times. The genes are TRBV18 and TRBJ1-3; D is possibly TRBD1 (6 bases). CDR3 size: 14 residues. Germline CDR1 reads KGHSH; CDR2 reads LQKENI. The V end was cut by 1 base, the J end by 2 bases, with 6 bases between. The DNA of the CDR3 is TGTGCCAGCTCACCACAGGGGGCTGGAAACACCATATATTTT. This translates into CASSPQGAGNTIYF.

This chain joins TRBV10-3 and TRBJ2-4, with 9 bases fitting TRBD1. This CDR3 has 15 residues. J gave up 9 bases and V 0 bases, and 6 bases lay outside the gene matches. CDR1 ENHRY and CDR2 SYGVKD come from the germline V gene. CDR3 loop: CAISESDRGFGIQYF. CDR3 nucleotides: TGTGCCATCAGTGAGTCCGACAGGGGGTTCGGCATTCAGTACTTC.

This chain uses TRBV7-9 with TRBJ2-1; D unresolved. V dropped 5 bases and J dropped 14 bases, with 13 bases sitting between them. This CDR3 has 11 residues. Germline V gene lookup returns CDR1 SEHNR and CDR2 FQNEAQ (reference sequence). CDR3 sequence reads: CASSPLGPEFF. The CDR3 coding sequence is TGTGCCAGCAGCCCCCTTGGGCCTGAGTTCTTC.

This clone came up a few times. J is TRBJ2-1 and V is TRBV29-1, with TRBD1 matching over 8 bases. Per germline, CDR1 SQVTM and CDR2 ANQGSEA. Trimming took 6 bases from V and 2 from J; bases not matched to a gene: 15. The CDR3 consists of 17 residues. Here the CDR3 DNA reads TGCAGCGTCCGAAAGGGGTGGGCAGGGGGCACCTACAATGAGCAGTTCTTC. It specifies CSVRKGWAGGTYNEQFF.